Below, 22 T cell receptor beta chains from the same sample are listed, as sequenced in a study of blood T cell repertoires in COVID-19. The table came from immunoSEQ multiplex PCR; TCRdb's copy has only in-frame clones and leaves some out. The sample has 90,000 to 120,000 clones, approximately 89% seen once. Sequenced material: peripheral blood. These receptors all stem from a man in his forties or fifties with active or convalescent COVID-19.

The chain uses TRBV5-1 and TRBJ1-6; 9 positions agree with TRBD1. The CDR3 has 16 residues. Germline lookup yields CDR1 SGHRS and CDR2 YFSETQ. V was pared by 1 base and J by 6 bases, with 5 bases of the junction left unmatched. This CDR3 reads CASSLSPGQGNSPLHF. The CDR3 DNA follows: TGCGCCAGCAGCTTGTCGCCGGGACAGGGTAATTCACCCCTCCACTTT.

This chain links TRBV28 with TRBJ2-1; D gene uncertain. The CDR3 totals 13 residues. Trimming took 0 bases from V and 10 from J, leaving 10 bases between them. From germline, CDR1 is MDHEN and CDR2 SYDVKM. The CDR3 DNA is TGTGCCAGCAGTTTATGGTTGGCATCCGAGCAGTTCTTC. Translated, it gives CASSLWLASEQFF.

This clone occurred once. The V call is TRBV19, the J call TRBJ2-1; D call uncertain. CDR1 is LNHDA and CDR2 is SQIVND in the germline V gene (reference sequence). The CDR3 runs to 13 residues. Trimming cost V 1 base and J 5 bases, with 6 bases left between them. The CDR3 is CASSIVRNNEQFF. For the CDR3, the DNA is TGTGCCAGTAGTATAGTTAGAAACAATGAGCAGTTCTTC.

The rearrangement uses TRBV27 and TRBJ2-3, with a tentative D call TRBD1 (5 bases). Trimming shortened V by 0 bases and J by 0 bases, and 10 bases separated the two germline ends. This CDR3 spans 16 amino acids. Germline V lookup: CDR1 MNHEY, CDR2 SMNVEV (reference sequence). Here the CDR3 reads CASSLSTALSTDTQYF. The CDR3 region has the DNA TGTGCCAGCAGTTTATCGACAGCCCTTAGCACAGATACGCAGTATTTT.

The V call is TRBV3-1 (or the pseudogene TRBV3-2), the J call TRBJ1-1; a possible D gene is TRBD1 (5 bases). The CDR3 extends over 11 amino acids. The ends were cut back, 4 bases at V and 10 bases at J, with 10 bases in the middle. Germline V gene lookup returns CDR1 LGHDT and CDR2 YNNKEL (reference sequence). CDR3 nucleotide sequence: TGTGCCAGCAGCCCGGGGAGGGGAGCTTTCTTT. Amino acid sequence: CASSPGRGAFF.

V and J are TRBV4-1 and TRBJ2-7; TRBD2 might be the D (7 bases). The CDR3 totals 14 residues. The germline V gene encodes CDR1 MGHRA and CDR2 YSYEKL. V was shortened by 5 bases and J by 5 bases, with 16 bases between the two germline ends. The CDR3 sequence is CASSTGPGRDEQYF. The CDR3 region has the DNA TGCGCCAGCAGCACAGGGCCAGGGAGGGACGAGCAGTACTTC.

This clone was found once. The V call is TRBV5-6, the J call TRBJ2-7, with D maybe TRBD2 (6 bases). The CDR3 runs to 11 residues. The germline V gene has CDR1 SGHDT and CDR2 YYEEEE. V lost 4 bases to trimming and J lost 4 bases, with 6 bases between them. CDR3: CASSRGYEQYF. CDR3 DNA: TGTGCCAGCAGCCGGGGGTACGAGCAGTACTTC.

The chain carries TRBV6-1 and TRBJ2-7, with 10 bases matching TRBD2. The CDR3 runs to 14 residues. V was clipped by 8 bases and J by 0 bases; unmatched bases: 4. Germline lookup yields CDR1 MNHNS and CDR2 SASEGT. The CDR3 bases are TGTGCCAGCCGACTAGCGGGCATCTCCTACGAGCAGTACTTC. It translates to CASRLAGISYEQYF.

The gene calls are TRBV5-5 and TRBJ2-7, with TRBD2 matching 7 bases. The CDR3 has 15 residues. From germline, CDR1 is SGHKS and CDR2 YYEKEE (reference sequence). The V and J ends lost 5 bases and 0 bases, in that order; junction bases with no gene match: 8. DNA of the CDR3: TGTGCCAGCAGGGAGAGCGGGGCGAGCTCCTACGAGCAGTACTTC. Translated, it gives CASRESGASSYEQYF. The full variable domain, with the rest looked up from reference TRBV5-5 and TRBJ2-7, is DAGVTQSPTHLIKTRGQQVTLRCSPISGHKSVSWYQQVLGQGPQFIFQYYEKEERGRGNFPDRFSARQFPNYSSELNVNALLLGDSALYLCASRESGASSYEQYFGPGTRLTVT.

The chain recombines TRBV7-2 with TRBJ2-1, with D possibly TRBD2 on 6 matching bases. CDR1 and CDR2 (germline): SGHTA, FQGNSA. The CDR3 runs to 15 residues. V was pared by 5 bases and J by 5 bases, with 16 bases between. The CDR3: CASSPRGFGNNEQFF. The CDR3 DNA is TGTGCCAGCAGCCCCCGGGGGTTTGGAAACAATGAGCAGTTCTTC. The full variable domain, in which reference TRBV7-2 and TRBJ2-1 provide the parts outside the CDR3, is GAGVSQSPSNKVTEKGKDVELRCDPISGHTALYWYRQSLGQGLEFLIYFQGNSAPDKSGLPSDRFSAERTGGSVSTLTIQRTQQEDSAVYLCASSPRGFGNNEQFFGPGTRLTVL.

J is TRBJ1-1 and V is TRBV2, with no clear D. Per the germline V gene, CDR1 is SNHLY and CDR2 is FYNNEI. This CDR3 has 13 amino acids. V was trimmed by 4 bases and J by 2 bases, leaving 8 bases between them. CDR3 residues: CASSGLRNTEAFF. The DNA of the CDR3 is TGTGCCAGCAGTGGCCTTAGAAACACTGAAGCTTTCTTT.

J is TRBJ1-2 and V is TRBV6-5, with D maybe TRBD1 (5 bases). The CDR3 has 15 residues. Germline V gene lookup returns CDR1 MNHEY and CDR2 SVGAGI. V lost 0 bases to trimming and J lost 7 bases, with 15 bases between them. The CDR3 region has the DNA TGTGCCAGCAGTTACTCGATAGGGGCCTCTGGTGGCTACACCTTC. Translated: CASSYSIGASGGYTF.

The chain carries TRBV28 and TRBJ2-7; D is perhaps TRBD1 (5 bases). Germline V gene data show CDR1 as MDHEN and CDR2 as SYDVKM. CDR3 length equals 15 residues. Between the trimmed V and J ends, which lost 5 bases and 4 bases, there was a span of 18 bases. The DNA of the CDR3 is TGTGCCAGCAGTACCAGGGTGTCTGGGTTATACGAGCAGTACTTC. Translating gives CASSTRVSGLYEQYF.

The chain couples TRBV3-1 (or the pseudogene TRBV3-2) to TRBJ2-5; a possible D gene is TRBD2 (6 bases). This CDR3 contains 18 residues. Looked up from germline, CDR1 is LGHDT and CDR2 is YNNKEL (reference sequence). The V end lost 4 bases, the J end lost 4 bases, and 25 bases lay between the germline ends. CDR3 DNA: TGTGCCAGCAGCCCCCTAAGGCGTGCGGGGCGAGCCCTAGAGACCCAGTACTTC. Translated, it gives CASSPLRRAGRALETQYF.

This chain uses TRBV27 with TRBJ2-1, with TRBD2 matching over 12 bases. The CDR3 is 16 residues long. The V gene's germline CDR1 is MNHEY and CDR2 SMNVEV (reference sequence). The V segment lost 4 bases and the J segment 3 bases; nucleotides outside the gene matches: 4. CDR3 nucleotide sequence: TGTGCCAGCAGTTCGACTAGCGGGAGTATCTACAATGAGCAGTTCTTC. It translates to CASSSTSGSIYNEQFF.

V is TRBV11-3 and J is TRBJ2-4; maybe TRBD1 (6 bases). Germline V gene sequence: CDR1 SGHNT, CDR2 YENEEA. The CDR3 runs to 17 residues. Trimming took off 5 bases at V and 7 bases at J, with 24 bases between the two ends. DNA of the CDR3: TGTGCCAGCAGCCCAGCCTACAGGGTGTTTATGTCGAACATTCAGTACTTC. Translation gives CASSPAYRVFMSNIQYF.

The chain recombines TRBV29-1 with TRBJ1-1, with D perhaps matching TRBD1 (5 bases). CDR1 is SQVTM and CDR2 is ANQGSEA in the germline V gene. V lost 7 bases and J 2 bases, leaving 14 bases between the germline ends. The CDR3 totals 13 residues. The CDR3: CSGLTEFNTEAFF. The CDR3 bases are TGCAGCGGCCTGACAGAGTTTAACACTGAAGCTTTCTTT. The full variable domain, its missing parts supplied by reference TRBV29-1 and TRBJ1-1, is SAVISQKPSRDICQRGTSLTIQCQVDSQVTMMFWYRQQPGQSLTLIATANQGSEATYESGFVIDKFPISRPNLTFSTLTVSNMSPEDSSIYLCSGLTEFNTEAFFGQGTRLTVV.

This clone was detected only once. This chain uses TRBV5-1 with TRBJ1-4; D is ambiguous. There are 13 residues in the CDR3. Germline V gives CDR1 SGHRS, CDR2 YFSETQ. V shed 6 bases and J shed 3 bases, with 9 bases lying between them. The CDR3 protein is CASNAGSNEKLFF. CDR3 nucleotide sequence: TGCGCCAGCAACGCGGGATCTAATGAAAAACTGTTTTTT.

V gene TRBV2 combines with J gene TRBJ2-2, with 9 bases matching TRBD2. The J segment lost 5 bases and the V segment lost 5 bases, leaving 9 bases of the junction unmatched. The germline V gene encodes CDR1 SNHLY and CDR2 FYNNEI. This CDR3 is 16 amino acids long. For the CDR3, the DNA is TGTGCCAGCAGTTGGTTTAGCGGGAGAAATACCGGGGAGCTGTTTTTT. Translated, it gives CASSWFSGRNTGELFF.

This clone appeared a few times. The V and J genes are TRBV3-1 (or the pseudogene TRBV3-2) and TRBJ2-7, with TRBD2 matching 9 bases. Germline V gene sequence: CDR1 LGHDT, CDR2 YNNKEL (reference sequence). Unmatched junction bases numbered 6, after V lost 3 bases and J lost 0 bases. CDR3 length: 16 amino acids. The CDR3 DNA is TGTGCCAGCAGCCAGTTCCTAGCGGGGTCCTCCTACGAGCAGTACTTC. Protein product: CASSQFLAGSSYEQYF.

The V and J genes are TRBV28 and TRBJ1-5; no reliable D call. Trimming cost V 5 bases and J 1 base, with 12 bases left between them. There are 15 residues in the CDR3. The V gene's germline CDR1 is MDHEN and CDR2 SYDVKM. The CDR3 loop reads CASSPGGISNQPQHF. The CDR3 DNA sequence: TGTGCCAGCAGTCCTGGAGGGATAAGCAATCAGCCCCAGCATTTT.

The genes are TRBV10-1 and TRBJ2-7; 8 bases map to TRBD1. This CDR3 region has 14 residues. The V and J ends lost 6 bases and 3 bases, in that order; junction bases with no gene match: 7. Germline-derived CDR1 and CDR2 are WNHNN and SYGVQD (reference sequence). DNA of the CDR3: TGCGCCAGCAGATTGACAGGGACAGGCTACGAGCAGTACTTC. Amino acids: CASRLTGTGYEQYF.